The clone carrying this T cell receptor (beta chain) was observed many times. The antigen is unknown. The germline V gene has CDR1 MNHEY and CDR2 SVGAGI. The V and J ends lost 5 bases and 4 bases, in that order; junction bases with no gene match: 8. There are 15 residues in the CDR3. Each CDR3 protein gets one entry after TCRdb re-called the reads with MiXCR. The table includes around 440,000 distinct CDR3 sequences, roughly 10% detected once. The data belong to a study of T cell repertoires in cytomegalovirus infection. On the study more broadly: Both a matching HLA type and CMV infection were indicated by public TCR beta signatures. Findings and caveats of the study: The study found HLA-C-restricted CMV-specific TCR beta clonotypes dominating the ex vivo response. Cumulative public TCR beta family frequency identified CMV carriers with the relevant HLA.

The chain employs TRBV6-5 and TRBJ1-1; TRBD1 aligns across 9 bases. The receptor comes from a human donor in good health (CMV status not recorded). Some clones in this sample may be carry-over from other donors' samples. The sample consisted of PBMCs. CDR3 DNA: TGTGCCAGCAGTAAACTACAGGGGGCGGGCACTGAAGCTTTCTTT. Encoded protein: CASSKLQGAGTEAFF.